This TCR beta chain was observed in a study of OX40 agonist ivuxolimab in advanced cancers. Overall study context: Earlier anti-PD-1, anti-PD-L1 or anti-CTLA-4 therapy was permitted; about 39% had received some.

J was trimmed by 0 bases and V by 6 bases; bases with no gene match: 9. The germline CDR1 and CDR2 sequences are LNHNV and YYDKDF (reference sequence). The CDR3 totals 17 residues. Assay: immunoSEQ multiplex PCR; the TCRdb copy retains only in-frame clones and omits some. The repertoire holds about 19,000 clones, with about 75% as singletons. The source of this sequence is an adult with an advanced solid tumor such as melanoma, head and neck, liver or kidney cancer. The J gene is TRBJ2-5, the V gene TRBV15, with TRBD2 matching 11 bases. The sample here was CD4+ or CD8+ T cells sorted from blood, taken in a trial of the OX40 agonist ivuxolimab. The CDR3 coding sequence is TGTGCCACCAGAACGCTAGTACTAGCGGGGGACCAAGAGACCCAGTACTTC. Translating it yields CATRTLVLAGDQETQYF.